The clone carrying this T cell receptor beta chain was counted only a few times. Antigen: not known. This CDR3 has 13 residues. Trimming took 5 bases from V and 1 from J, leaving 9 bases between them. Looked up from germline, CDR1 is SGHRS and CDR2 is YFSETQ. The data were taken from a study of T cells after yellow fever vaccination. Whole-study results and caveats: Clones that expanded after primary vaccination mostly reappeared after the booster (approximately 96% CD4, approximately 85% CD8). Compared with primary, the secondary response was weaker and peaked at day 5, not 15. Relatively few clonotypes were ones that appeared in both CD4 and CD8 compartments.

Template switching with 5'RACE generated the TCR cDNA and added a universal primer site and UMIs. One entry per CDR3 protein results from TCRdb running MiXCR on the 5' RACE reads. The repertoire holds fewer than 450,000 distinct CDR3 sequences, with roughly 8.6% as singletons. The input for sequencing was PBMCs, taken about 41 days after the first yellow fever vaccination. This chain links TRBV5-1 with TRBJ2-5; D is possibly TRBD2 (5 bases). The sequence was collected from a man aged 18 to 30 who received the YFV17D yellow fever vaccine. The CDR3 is CASRRDPQETQYF. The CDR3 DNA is TGCGCCAGCAGGAGGGATCCCCAAGAGACCCAGTACTTC.